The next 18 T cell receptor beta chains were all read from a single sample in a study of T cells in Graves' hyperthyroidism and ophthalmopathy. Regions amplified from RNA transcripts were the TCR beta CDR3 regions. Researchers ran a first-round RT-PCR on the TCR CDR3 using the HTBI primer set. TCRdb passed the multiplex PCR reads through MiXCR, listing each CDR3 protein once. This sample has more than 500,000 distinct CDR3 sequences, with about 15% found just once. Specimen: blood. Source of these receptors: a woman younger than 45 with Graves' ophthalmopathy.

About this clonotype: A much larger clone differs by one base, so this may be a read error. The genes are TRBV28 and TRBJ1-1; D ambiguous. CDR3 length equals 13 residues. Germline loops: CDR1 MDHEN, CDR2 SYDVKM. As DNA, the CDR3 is TGTGCCAACAGTTTTGGGGATTACACTGAAGCTTTCTTT. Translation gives CANSFGDYTEAFF.

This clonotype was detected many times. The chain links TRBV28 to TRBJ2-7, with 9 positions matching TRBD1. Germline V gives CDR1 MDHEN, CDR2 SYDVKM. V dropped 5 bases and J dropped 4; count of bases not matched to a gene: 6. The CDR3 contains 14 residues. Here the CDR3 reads CASSVGTGWYEQYF. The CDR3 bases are TGTGCCAGCAGTGTGGGGACAGGGTGGTACGAGCAGTACTTC.

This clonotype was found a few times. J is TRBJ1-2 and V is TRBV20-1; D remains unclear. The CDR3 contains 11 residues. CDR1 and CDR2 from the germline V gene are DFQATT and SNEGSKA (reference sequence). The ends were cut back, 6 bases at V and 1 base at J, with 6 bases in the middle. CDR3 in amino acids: CSARFNYGYTF. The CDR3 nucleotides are TGCAGTGCAAGATTTAACTATGGCTACACCTTC.

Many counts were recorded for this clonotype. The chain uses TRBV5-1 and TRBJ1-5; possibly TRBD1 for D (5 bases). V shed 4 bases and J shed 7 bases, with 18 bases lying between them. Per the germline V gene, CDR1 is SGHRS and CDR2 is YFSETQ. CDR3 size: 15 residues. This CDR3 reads CASSPGGGLGQPQHF. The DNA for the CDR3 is TGCGCCAGCAGCCCCGGTGGGGGGTTAGGCCAGCCCCAGCATTTT.

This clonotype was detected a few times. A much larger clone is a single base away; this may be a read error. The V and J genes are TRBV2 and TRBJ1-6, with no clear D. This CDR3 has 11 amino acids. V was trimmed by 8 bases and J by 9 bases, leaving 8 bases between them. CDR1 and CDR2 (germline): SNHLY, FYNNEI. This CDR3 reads CASGGVSPLHF. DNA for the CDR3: TGTGCCAGCGGTGGAGTTTCACCCCTCCACTTT.

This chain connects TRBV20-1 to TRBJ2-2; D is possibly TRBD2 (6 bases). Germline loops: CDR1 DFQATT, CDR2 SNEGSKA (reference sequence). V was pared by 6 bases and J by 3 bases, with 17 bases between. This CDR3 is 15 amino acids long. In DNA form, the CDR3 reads TGCAGTGCCCCCAGAGGAGGGGTGGACACCGGGGAGCTGTTTTTT. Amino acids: CSAPRGGVDTGELFF.

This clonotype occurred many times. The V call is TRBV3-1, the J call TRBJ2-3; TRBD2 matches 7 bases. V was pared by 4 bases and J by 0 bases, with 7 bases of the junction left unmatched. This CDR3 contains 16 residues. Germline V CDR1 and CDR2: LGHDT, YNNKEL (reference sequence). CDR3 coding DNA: TGTGCCAGCAGCCCGAGGGGAGGGGTGAGCACAGATACGCAGTATTTT. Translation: CASSPRGGVSTDTQYF.

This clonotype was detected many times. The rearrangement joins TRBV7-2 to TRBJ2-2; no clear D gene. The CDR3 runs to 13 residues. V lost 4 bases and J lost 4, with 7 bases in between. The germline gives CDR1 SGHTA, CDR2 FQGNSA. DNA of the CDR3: TGTGCCAGCAGCTCCCATCCCACCGGGGAGCTGTTTTTT. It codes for CASSSHPTGELFF.

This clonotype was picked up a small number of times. Written as DNA, the CDR3 is TGTGCCAGCGTGGGACAGGGTGCGGGCTACACCTTC. Its protein is CASVGQGAGYTF. The rearrangement joins TRBV6-1 to TRBJ1-2; TRBD1 matches at 9 bases. CDR1 is MNHNS, CDR2 SASEGT, per germline. This CDR3 contains 12 residues. J was trimmed by 8 bases and V by 8 bases; bases with no gene match: 6.

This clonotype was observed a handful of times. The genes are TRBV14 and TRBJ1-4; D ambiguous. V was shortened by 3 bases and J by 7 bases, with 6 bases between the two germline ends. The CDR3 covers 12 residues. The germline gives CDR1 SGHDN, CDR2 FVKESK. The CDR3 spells CASSQAGEKLFF. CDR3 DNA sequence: TGTGCCAGCAGCCAGGCCGGTGAAAAACTGTTTTTT.

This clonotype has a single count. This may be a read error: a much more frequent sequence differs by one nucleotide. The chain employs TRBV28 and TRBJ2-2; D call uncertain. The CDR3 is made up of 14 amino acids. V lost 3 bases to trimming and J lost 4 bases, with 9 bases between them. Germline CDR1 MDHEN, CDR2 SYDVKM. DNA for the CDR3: TGTGCCAGCAGTTTGATTAGGAGCACCGGGGAGCTGTTTTTT. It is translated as CASSLIRSTGELFF. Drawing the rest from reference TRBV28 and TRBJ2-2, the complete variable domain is DVKVTQSSRYLVKRTGEKVFLECVQDMDHENMFWYRQDPGLGLRLIYFSYDVKMKEKGDIPEGYSVSREKKERFSLILESASTNQTSMYLCASSLIRSTGELFFGEGSRLTVL.

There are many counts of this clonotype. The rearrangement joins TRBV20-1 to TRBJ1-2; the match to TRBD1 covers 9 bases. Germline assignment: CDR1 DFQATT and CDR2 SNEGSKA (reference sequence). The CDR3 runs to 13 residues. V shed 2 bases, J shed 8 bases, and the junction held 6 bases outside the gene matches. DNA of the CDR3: TGCAGTGCTAGAAGTACAGGGGGCAGCGGCTACACCTTC. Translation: CSARSTGGSGYTF.

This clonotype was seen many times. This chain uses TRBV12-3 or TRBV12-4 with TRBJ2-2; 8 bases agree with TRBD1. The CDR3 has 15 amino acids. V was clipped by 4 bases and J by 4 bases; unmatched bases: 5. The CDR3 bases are TGTGCCAGCAGTTGGCGACAGGGGATCACCGGGGAGCTGTTTTTT. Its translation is CASSWRQGITGELFF.

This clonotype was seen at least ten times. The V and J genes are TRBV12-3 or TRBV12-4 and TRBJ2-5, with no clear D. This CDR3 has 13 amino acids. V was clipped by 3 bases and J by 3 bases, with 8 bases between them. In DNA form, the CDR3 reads TGTGCCAGCAGTTTTAGCTTGAAAGAGACCCAGTACTTC. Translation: CASSFSLKETQYF.

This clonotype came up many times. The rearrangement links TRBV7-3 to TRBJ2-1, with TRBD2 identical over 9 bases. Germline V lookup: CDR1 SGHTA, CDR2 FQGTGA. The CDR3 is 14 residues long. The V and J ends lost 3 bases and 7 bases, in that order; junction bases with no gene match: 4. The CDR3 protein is CASSLAGGLNEQFF. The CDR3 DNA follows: TGTGCCAGCAGCTTGGCGGGAGGGCTTAATGAGCAGTTCTTC.

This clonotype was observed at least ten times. CDR3 region: CASSYVGLTYYGYTF. CDR3 in DNA: TGTGCCAGCAGTTACGTCGGTCTTACCTACTATGGCTACACCTTC. The V call is TRBV6-5, the J call TRBJ1-2; D gene unclear. The length of the CDR3 is 15 residues. Germline CDR1 is MNHEY and CDR2 is SVGAGI. V was shortened by 2 bases and J by 3 bases, with 13 bases between the two germline ends.

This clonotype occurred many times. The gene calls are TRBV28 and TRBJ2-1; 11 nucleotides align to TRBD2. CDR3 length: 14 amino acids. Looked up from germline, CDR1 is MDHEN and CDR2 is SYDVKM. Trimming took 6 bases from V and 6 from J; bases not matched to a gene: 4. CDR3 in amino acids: CASRVAGGGNEQFF. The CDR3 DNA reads TGTGCCAGCAGGGTAGCGGGAGGGGGCAATGAGCAGTTCTTC.

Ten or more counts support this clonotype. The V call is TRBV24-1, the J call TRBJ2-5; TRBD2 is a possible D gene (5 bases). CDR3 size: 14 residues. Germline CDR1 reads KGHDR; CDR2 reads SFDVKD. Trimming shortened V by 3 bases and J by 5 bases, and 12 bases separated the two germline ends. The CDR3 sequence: CATSDTGDLETQYF. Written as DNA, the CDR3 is TGTGCCACCAGTGATACCGGGGATCTGGAGACCCAGTACTTC.